Reported below is one T cell receptor (beta chain). The CDR3 has 14 residues. V was clipped by 3 bases and J by 4 bases; unmatched bases: 5. Germline CDR1 and CDR2: MNHNS and SASEGT. This specimen belongs to a study of CD8+CD57+ T cells in acquired aplastic anemia. CD8+CD57+ cell expansion, shown by flow cytometry, had occurred in the patients selected for sequencing. TCR beta VDJ and CDR3 profiles were obtained from a genomic DNA template. TCRdb passed the reads through MiXCR, listing each CDR3 protein once. The sample carries hundreds of thousands of distinct CDR3 sequences, more than 25% recorded once.

The sequencing input was sorted CD4+, CD8+, or CD8+CD57+ T cells (not recorded which) from PBMCs. This TCR derives from a human donor with aplastic anemia. V and J are TRBV6-1 and TRBJ2-5, with 7 bases aligning to TRBD1. The CDR3 DNA follows: TGTGCCAGCAGTGACCTGACAGGGCCAGAGACCCAGTACTTC. Residues: CASSDLTGPETQYF.